This T cell receptor beta chain was documented in a study of spatial heterogeneity in lung cancer. The study's findings and limits: Counts of expanded intratumoral alpha and beta TCRs tracked tumor mutation counts.

This clonotype was seen many times. The antigen is not known. This CDR3 contains 13 residues. CDR1 is SGHRS, CDR2 YFSETQ, per germline. V lost 4 bases, J lost 7 bases, and 15 bases lay in between. Using its own MiXCR run on the 5' RACE reads, TCRdb lists one record per CDR3 protein. The sample has more than 10,000 distinct CDR3 sequences, more than 3% seen once. This sample's time point: sample taken at primary tumor resection. This clonotype originated in a male donor with early-stage non-small cell lung cancer. The rearrangement links TRBV5-1 to TRBJ2-7; D is unresolved. The source material was lung tumor tissue, sampled at surgery. This chain's CDR3 is CASSPLWLGEQYF. CDR3 nucleotides: TGCGCCAGCAGCCCCCTTTGGCTGGGTGAGCAGTACTTC.